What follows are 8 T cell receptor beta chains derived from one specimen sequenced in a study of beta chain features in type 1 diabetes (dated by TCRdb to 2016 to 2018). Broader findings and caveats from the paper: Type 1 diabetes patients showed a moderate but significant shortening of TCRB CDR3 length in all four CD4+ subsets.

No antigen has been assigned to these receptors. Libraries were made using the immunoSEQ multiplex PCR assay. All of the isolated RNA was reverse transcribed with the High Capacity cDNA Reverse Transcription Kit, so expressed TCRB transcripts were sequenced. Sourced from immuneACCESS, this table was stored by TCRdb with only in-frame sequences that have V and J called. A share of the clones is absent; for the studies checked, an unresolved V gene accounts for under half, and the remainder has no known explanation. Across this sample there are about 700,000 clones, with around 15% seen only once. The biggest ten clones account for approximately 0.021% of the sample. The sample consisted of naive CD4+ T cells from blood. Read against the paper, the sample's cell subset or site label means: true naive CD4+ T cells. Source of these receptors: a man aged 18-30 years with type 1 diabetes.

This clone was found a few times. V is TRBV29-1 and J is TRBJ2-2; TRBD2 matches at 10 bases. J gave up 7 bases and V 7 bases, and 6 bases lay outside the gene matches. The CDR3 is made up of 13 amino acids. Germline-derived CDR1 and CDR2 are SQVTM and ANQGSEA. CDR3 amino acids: CSGERGGGGELFF. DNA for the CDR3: TGCAGCGGCGAGCGGGGGGGCGGCGGGGAGCTGTTTTTT.

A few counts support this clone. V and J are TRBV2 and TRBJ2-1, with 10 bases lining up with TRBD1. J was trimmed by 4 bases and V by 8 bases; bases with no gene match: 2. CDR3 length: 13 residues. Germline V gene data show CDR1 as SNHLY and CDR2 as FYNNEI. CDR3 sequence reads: CASAGQGYNEQFF. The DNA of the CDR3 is TGTGCCAGCGCGGGACAGGGGTACAATGAGCAGTTCTTC.

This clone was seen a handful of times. Here the CDR3 reads CSVESKLANTEAFF. For the CDR3, the DNA is TGCAGCGTTGAGAGTAAGCTCGCGAACACTGAAGCTTTCTTT. The chain joins TRBV29-1 to TRBJ1-1; D gene unclear. The CDR3 length is 14 residues. V lost 3 bases and J lost 1, with 12 bases in between. Germline assignment: CDR1 SQVTM and CDR2 ANQGSEA. The variable domain in full, with the rest retrieved from reference TRBV29-1 and TRBJ1-1, is SAVISQKPSRDICQRGTSLTIQCQVDSQVTMMFWYRQQPGQSLTLIATANQGSEATYESGFVIDKFPISRPNLTFSTLTVSNMSPEDSSIYLCSVESKLANTEAFFGQGTRLTVV.

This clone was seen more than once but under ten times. The CDR3 sequence is CASSVGLDQPQHF. The CDR3 DNA sequence: TGTGCCAGCAGCGTAGGCTTGGATCAGCCCCAGCATTTT. This chain joins TRBV9 and TRBJ1-5; D remains unclear. Per the germline V gene, CDR1 is SGDLS and CDR2 is YYNGEE. The CDR3 extends over 13 amino acids. Trimming removed 0 bases from V and 5 bases from J, with 6 bases in between.

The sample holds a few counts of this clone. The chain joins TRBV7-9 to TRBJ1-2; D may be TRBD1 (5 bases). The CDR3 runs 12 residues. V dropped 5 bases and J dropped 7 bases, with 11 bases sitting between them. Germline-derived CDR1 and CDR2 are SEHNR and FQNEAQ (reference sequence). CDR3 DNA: TGTGCCAGCAGCGTTCGACAGTCTGGCTACACCTTC. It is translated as CASSVRQSGYTF.

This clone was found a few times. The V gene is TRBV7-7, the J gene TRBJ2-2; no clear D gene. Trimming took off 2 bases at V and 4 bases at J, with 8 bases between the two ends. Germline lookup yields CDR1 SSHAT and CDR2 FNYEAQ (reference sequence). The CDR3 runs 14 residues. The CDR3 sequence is CASSLTQITGELFF. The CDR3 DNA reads TGTGCCAGCAGCTTAACACAGATCACCGGGGAGCTGTTTTTT.

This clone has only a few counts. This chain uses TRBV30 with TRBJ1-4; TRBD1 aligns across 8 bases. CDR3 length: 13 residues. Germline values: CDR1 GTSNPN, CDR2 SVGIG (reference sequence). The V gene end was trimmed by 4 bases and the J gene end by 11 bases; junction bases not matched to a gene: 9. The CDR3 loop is CAWTRQGFGKLFF. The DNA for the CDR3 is TGTGCCTGGACCAGACAGGGGTTTGGCAAACTGTTTTTT. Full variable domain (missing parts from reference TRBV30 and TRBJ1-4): SQTIHQWPATLVQPVGSPLSLECTVEGTSNPNLYWYRQAAGRGLQLLFYSVGIGQISSEVPQNLSASRPQDRQFILSSKKLLLSDSGFYLCAWTRQGFGKLFFGSGTQLSVL.

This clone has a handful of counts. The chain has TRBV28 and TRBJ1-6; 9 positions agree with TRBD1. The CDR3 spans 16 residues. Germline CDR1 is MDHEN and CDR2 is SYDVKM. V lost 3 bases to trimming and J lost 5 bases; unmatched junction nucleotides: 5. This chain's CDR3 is CASSFGQGRNNSPLHF. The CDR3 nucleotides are TGTGCCAGCAGTTTTGGACAGGGGAGGAATAATTCACCCCTCCACTTT.